What follows are 8 T cell receptor beta chains derived from one specimen sequenced in a study of T cell clonality in common variable immunodeficiency. Repertoires were generated with immunoSEQ multiplex PCR, while TCRdb's copy carries only in-frame clones and drops some. This repertoire holds about 35,000 clones, and none appear only once. Specimen: peripheral blood mononuclear cells. The receptors shown here come from a person aged 18 to 75 in good health.

This clone was observed a handful of times. CDR3 DNA (partial): TGTGCCAGCAGCTCAGGGGGGACAGGGGGCACTGAA. It is translated as CASSSGGTGGTE. The whole CDR3 protein reads CASSSGGTGGTEAFF. The V and J genes are TRBV13 and TRBJ1-1; TRBD1 aligns across 11 bases. With the read ending 3 residues before the CDR3 end, the germline J gene is used to fill in that end. Germline V CDR1 and CDR2: PRHDT, FYEKMQ (reference sequence). CDR3 size: 15 residues. V lost 4 bases, J lost 4 bases, and 5 bases stayed unmatched. Drawing the rest from reference TRBV13 and TRBJ1-1, the complete variable domain is AAGVIQSPRHLIKEKRETATLKCYPIPRHDTVYWYQQGPGQDPQFLISFYEKMQSDKGSIPDRFSAQQFSDYHSELNMSSLELGDSALYFCASSSGGTGGTEAFFGQGTRLTVV.

This clone was detected ten times or more. Read sequence stops 3 residues before the CDR3 end, and the germline J gene provides the missing end. The chain combines TRBV4-1 with TRBJ2-7; D gene uncertain. Germline V gene sequence: CDR1 MGHRA, CDR2 YSYEKL. The length of the CDR3 is 15 residues. Trimming took 0 bases from V and 1 from J, leaving 10 bases between them. The CDR3 bases that were read are TGCGCCAGCAGCCAAGAAAGGTCGACTTCCTACGAG. Translating gives CASSQERSTSYE. The entire CDR3 reads CASSQERSTSYEQYF.

The table lists this clone with many counts. The sequenced fragment ends 3 residues before the CDR3 boundary, so the rest is inferred from the germline J gene. This chain uses TRBV30 with TRBJ1-2, with D perhaps TRBD1 (6 bases). This CDR3 spans 17 amino acids. V was shortened by 3 bases and J by 1 base, with 21 bases between the two germline ends. Germline loops: CDR1 GTSNPN, CDR2 SVGIG (reference sequence). The DNA read from the CDR3 is TGTGCCTGGAGCCCTATACAGGGAAGAGAGGATAACTATGGC. Translation: CAWSPIQGREDNYG. The whole CDR3 reads CAWSPIQGREDNYGYTF.

This clone was observed many times. The CDR3 end falls 3 residues outside the read, so it is completed with the germline J gene. This chain links TRBV28 with TRBJ2-7; D unresolved. Germline assignment: CDR1 MDHEN and CDR2 SYDVKM. The CDR3 is 12 amino acids. Trimming shortened V by 8 bases and J by 2 bases, and 10 bases separated the two germline ends. CDR3 bases read: TGTGCCAGCGCCGCGGTGGCCTACGAG. Encoded protein: CASAAVAYE. The whole CDR3 protein is CASAAVAYEQYF.

This clone was seen only a few times. The read halts 3 residues ahead of the CDR3 end, with the missing end drawn from the germline J gene. This chain joins TRBV19 and TRBJ1-2; TRBD1 aligns across 12 bases. Germline V lookup: CDR1 LNHDA, CDR2 SQIVND (reference sequence). Losses at the gene ends were 5 bases for V and 5 bases for J; bases not matched to a gene: 9. The CDR3 runs to 16 residues. The CDR3 bases that were read are TGTGCCAGTAGTCCGCGGATGGGACAGGGGGCTTATGGC. Translating gives CASSPRMGQGAYG. In full, the CDR3 reads CASSPRMGQGAYGYTF.

This clone appeared many times. The sequenced part of the CDR3 DNA is TGTGCCGGGGCAAAGGGGGGGGCTAATGAAAAA. It translates to CAGAKGGANEK. The full CDR3 is CAGAKGGANEKLFF. The chain has TRBV2 and TRBJ1-4, with a possible D match to TRBD1 (6 bases). Read coverage stops 3 residues before the CDR3 terminus; the germline J gene supplies the remainder. Germline loops: CDR1 SNHLY, CDR2 FYNNEI. This CDR3 has 14 amino acids. Deletions cut 11 bases from V and 3 bases from J, with 16 bases between.

In regard to this clone: The sequenced fragment ends 3 residues before the CDR3 boundary, so the rest is inferred from the germline J gene. The rearrangement links TRBV2 to TRBJ2-7; D perhaps matches TRBD2 (6 bases). Per the germline V gene, CDR1 is SNHLY and CDR2 is FYNNEI. Deletions cut 4 bases from V and 0 bases from J, with 10 bases between. This CDR3 has 14 amino acids. CDR3 DNA (partial): TGTGCCAGCAGTGGCGAGACTAGCTCCTACGAG. It yields the protein CASSGETSSYE. The full-length CDR3 reads as CASSGETSSYEQYF.

This clone was observed at least ten times. The covered CDR3 bases are TGCAGTGCTAGACAGGGTTGGAACACTGAA. Translated, it gives CSARQGWNTE. The whole CDR3 sequence reads CSARQGWNTEAFF. The genes are TRBV20-1 and TRBJ1-1; a weak D match, TRBD1 (5 bases). The sequenced fragment ends 3 residues before the CDR3 boundary, so the rest is inferred from the germline J gene. Trimming took 2 bases from V and 1 from J, leaving 8 bases between them. This CDR3 region has 13 residues. Germline loops: CDR1 DFQATT, CDR2 SNEGSKA (reference sequence).